Listed below are T cell receptor beta chains from one sample, sequenced in a study of T cells in Graves' hyperthyroidism and ophthalmopathy. TCRdb passed the multiplex PCR reads through MiXCR, listing each CDR3 protein once. This table holds some 550,000 distinct CDR3 sequences, 16% found once. The specimen was blood. These receptors were taken from a middle-aged woman with Graves' ophthalmopathy. Both conserved end residues are part of each CDR3.

V gene	J gene	CDR3 protein
TRBV6-1	TRBJ1-5	CASSETSILAQHF
TRBV2	TRBJ1-1	CASSEHSNTEAFF
TRBV7-6	TRBJ2-3	CASSLGGVNTQYF
TRBV7-3	TRBJ2-2	CASSLFAGVSGELFF
TRBV19	TRBJ1-1	CASSIRQRNTEAFF
TRBV5-1	TRBJ2-5	CASSDLVGGETQYF
TRBV7-3	TRBJ2-3	CASSSRLAGVTDTQYF
TRBV19	TRBJ1-5	CASSISLAGGLNQPQHF
TRBV28	TRBJ1-5	CASSLYGGLGGGDNQPQHF
TRBV5-1	TRBJ1-2	CASSRAGANYGYTF
TRBV7-3	TRBJ2-1	CASSPTGGKYNEQFF
TRBV28	TRBJ2-1	CASKLLGVNEQFF
TRBV5-1	TRBJ1-1	CASTERVTQGNTEAFF
TRBV2	TRBJ2-4	CASSRGAKNIQYF
TRBV4-1	TRBJ2-1	CASSPTPVASGSPKRNEQFF
TRBV7-2	TRBJ2-1	CASSLSPGRTSGTPRDNEQFF
TRBV11-2	TRBJ1-2	CASSLDRRRLRTF
TRBV7-8	TRBJ2-7	CASSNPKFGQYSYEQYF
TRBV6-2/TRBV6-3	TRBJ2-7	CASQERGSSYEQYF
TRBV12-3/TRBV12-4	TRBJ1-6	CASSPPGVGNSPLHF
TRBV18	TRBJ2-1	CASSNAAEYNEQFF
TRBV5-6	TRBJ2-1	CASSPPRRPGNEQFF
TRBV4-1	TRBJ2-1	CASSQAPASGEQFF
TRBV7-9	TRBJ2-7	CASTLDVGPYEQYF
TRBV20-1	TRBJ2-7	CSARTSREQYF
TRBV6-1	TRBJ2-7	CASSFVTSGVYEQYF
TRBV28	TRBJ1-5	CASSWRVSNQPQHF
TRBV6-1	TRBJ1-1	CASSTNSDSRMNTEAFF
TRBV13	TRBJ1-4	CASSPTRTGPEKLFF
TRBV11-2	TRBJ2-4	CASSLAGGNKNIQYF
TRBV29-1	TRBJ2-5	CSVEVAASGAETQYF
TRBV18	TRBJ2-1	CASSPEYYSYNEQFF
TRBV2	TRBJ1-1	CASSERTEAFF
TRBV10-3	TRBJ1-1	CAISESWGTIEAFF
TRBV25-1	TRBJ2-3	CASSSARAYTQYF
TRBV7-3	TRBJ1-6	CASSLRGTANSPLHF
TRBV10-3	TRBJ2-2	CATRQSTGELFF
TRBV19	TRBJ1-1	CASSIGTQGEAFF
TRBV4-1	TRBJ2-3	CASSLRGTSGSSTDTQYF